This T cell receptor (beta chain) was profiled in a study of somatic mutations in cytotoxic T cells in rheumatoid arthritis. The V gene's germline CDR1 is MNHEY and CDR2 SVGAGI. Trimming at V came to 2 bases and at J to 0 bases, leaving 1 base not matched to a gene. There are 14 residues in the CDR3. Repertoires were generated with immunoSEQ multiplex PCR, while TCRdb's copy carries only in-frame clones and drops some. The sample contains over 15,000 clones, 60% to 85% of which appear only once. Specimen: CD8+ T cells sorted from blood. This receptor was obtained from an adult with rheumatoid arthritis. The chain links TRBV6-5 to TRBJ2-7, with 7 bases identical to TRBD2. CDR3 sequence (DNA): TGTGCCAGCAGTTACGGCGGGGGCTCCTACGAGCAGTACTTC. This encodes CASSYGGGSYEQYF.